The 19 T cell receptor beta chains presented below share a single source sample, sequenced in a study of blood T cell repertoires in COVID-19. This table comes from immunoSEQ multiplex PCR, and its TCRdb copy is limited to in-frame clones, with some not included. The sample consists of hundreds of thousands of clones, around nine tenths of them appearing once. Sequenced material: peripheral blood. These receptors all stem from a woman in her 70s with COVID-19, enrolled during active disease.

This clone showed up just a few times. The sample contains more than one DNA sequence encoding this CDR3. The chain combines TRBV28 with TRBJ2-7, with D unresolved. The CDR3 sequence is 11 residues long. In germline, CDR1 is MDHEN, CDR2 SYDVKM. Trimming left V 6 bases short and J 3 bases short, with 6 bases between. DNA of the CDR3: TGTGCCAGCAGCTTTAGCTACGAGCAGTACTTC. This codes for CASSFSYEQYF.

This clone was observed a single time. The chain combines TRBV19 with TRBJ1-2, with TRBD1 matching over 11 bases. Trimming removed 5 bases from V and 4 bases from J; junction bases left unmatched: 6. The CDR3 contains 15 residues. The V gene's germline CDR1 is LNHDA and CDR2 SQIVND (reference sequence). The CDR3 here is CASSPRTGGSYGYTF. The CDR3 DNA reads TGTGCCAGTAGTCCCCGGACAGGGGGCAGCTATGGCTACACCTTC.

This clone is a singleton in its sample. This chain uses TRBV27 with TRBJ1-1; 10 nucleotides agree with TRBD1. Germline V gene data show CDR1 as MNHEY and CDR2 as SMNVEV (reference sequence). The length of the CDR3 is 15 residues. V shed 6 bases and J 1 base; nucleotides not matched to a gene: 5. The CDR3 loop reads CASRDRGQRNTEAFF. Here the CDR3 DNA reads TGTGCCAGCAGAGACAGGGGGCAGAGGAACACTGAAGCTTTCTTT.

Remarks on this clone: At one end the junction does not follow the germline gene, possibly because of a read error. The genes are TRBV12-3 or TRBV12-4 and TRBJ2-3, with TRBD1 matching 10 bases. The CDR3 is 12 residues long. The CDR3 nucleotides read TGTGCCAGCAGTCCAAGGGGGGACAGGGGAGATTTT. It specifies CASSPRGDRGDF.

The J gene is TRBJ1-5, the V gene TRBV28, with D unresolved. Germline values: CDR1 MDHEN, CDR2 SYDVKM. Trimming left V 1 base short and J 6 bases short, with 10 bases between. The CDR3 loop spans 14 amino acids. CDR3 protein: CASSLYSGSQPQHF. CDR3 DNA sequence: TGTGCCAGCAGTTTATATTCCGGTTCTCAGCCCCAGCATTTT.

This chain links TRBV9 with TRBJ2-1; 7 bases are a match to TRBD2. Germline V gene data show CDR1 as SGDLS and CDR2 as YYNGEE. The CDR3 is 16 amino acids. V gave up 0 bases and J gave up 8 bases; unmatched junction bases: 11. CDR3 DNA: TGTGCCAGCAGCGTAGCTTCGGGGGGTCCCTATGATGAGCAGTTCTTC. This encodes CASSVASGGPYDEQFF.

The chain carries TRBV5-1 and TRBJ1-1; TRBD1 matches 8 bases. Germline V gives CDR1 SGHRS, CDR2 YFSETQ. After removal of 0 bases from V and 1 base from J, the junction contained 5 bases not matched to a gene. The CDR3 runs to 16 residues. CDR3 bases: TGCGCCAGCAGCTTGGGGACAGGGTCCCCGAACACTGAAGCTTTCTTT. This gives the protein CASSLGTGSPNTEAFF.

The chain has TRBV3-1 (or the pseudogene TRBV3-2) and TRBJ2-7; D gene uncertain. This CDR3 comprises 12 residues. V dropped 2 bases and J dropped 1 base, with 3 bases sitting between them. CDR1 LGHDT and CDR2 YNNKEL come from the germline V gene (reference sequence). The CDR3 nucleotides are TGTGCCAGCAGCCAAACATCCTACGAGCAGTACTTC. Translated, it gives CASSQTSYEQYF.

CDR3 protein: CASLGADTQYF. The CDR3 region has the DNA TGTGCCAGCCTAGGGGCAGATACGCAGTATTTT. This sequence joins TRBV6-5 and TRBJ2-3, with D maybe TRBD1 (5 bases). Deletions cut 8 bases from V and 4 bases from J, with 7 bases between. CDR1 is MNHEY, CDR2 SVGAGI, per germline. This CDR3 region has 11 residues.

Here the CDR3 reads CASCKDRVFEGYTF. The CDR3 DNA is TGTGCCAGCTGTAAGGACAGGGTGTTTGAGGGCTACACCTTC. The J gene is TRBJ1-2, the V gene TRBV9; 8 bases are a match to TRBD1. In germline, CDR1 is SGDLS, CDR2 YYNGEE. The CDR3 runs to 14 residues. With 7 bases clipped from V and 8 bases from J, the junction kept 13 bases outside the gene matches.

The chain combines TRBV5-6 with TRBJ1-6; TRBD1 matches at 7 bases. CDR3 length: 14 amino acids. The germline CDR1 and CDR2 sequences are SGHDT and YYEEEE. V gave up 7 bases and J gave up 7 bases; unmatched junction bases: 8. In nucleotides, the CDR3 is TGTGCCAGCTTCAGACAGGGTACGAATTCACCCCTCCACTTT. It is translated as CASFRQGTNSPLHF.

The J gene is TRBJ1-1, the V gene TRBV3-1 (or the pseudogene TRBV3-2); 11 bases agree with TRBD1. CDR3 length: 16 amino acids. CDR1 LGHDT and CDR2 YNNKEL come from the germline V gene (reference sequence). V shed 2 bases and J 5 bases; nucleotides not matched to a gene: 7. Here the CDR3 DNA reads TGTGCCAGCAGCCAAATCGGTGGGACAGGGGGGACTGAAGCTTTCTTT. Its translation is CASSQIGGTGGTEAFF.

CDR3 bases: TGTGCCAGCAGCCTTGACAGGGCCCTCCTCACCTTC. This encodes CASSLDRALLTF. This chain links TRBV7-3 with TRBJ1-2, with 7 bases aligning to TRBD1. Germline CDR1 is SGHTA and CDR2 is FQGTGA. The ends lost 5 bases at V and 13 bases at J; junction bases unmatched: 10. The CDR3 runs 12 residues.

The CDR3 sequence is CAWSVRGLLTDTQYF. The CDR3 nucleotides read TGTGCCTGGAGTGTACGGGGACTACTCACAGATACGCAGTATTTT. The chain combines TRBV30 with TRBJ2-3; 7 positions agree with TRBD2. This CDR3 comprises 15 residues. CDR1 GTSNPN and CDR2 SVGIG come from the germline V gene (reference sequence). V shed 0 bases, J shed 2 bases, and the junction held 5 bases outside the gene matches. Complete variable domain (other parts from reference TRBV30 and TRBJ2-3): SQTIHQWPATLVQPVGSPLSLECTVEGTSNPNLYWYRQAAGRGLQLLFYSVGIGQISSEVPQNLSASRPQDRQFILSSKKLLLSDSGFYLCAWSVRGLLTDTQYFGPGTRLTVL.

V and J are TRBV3-1 (or the pseudogene TRBV3-2) and TRBJ2-7, with D perhaps matching TRBD1 (6 bases). CDR1 and CDR2 from the germline V gene are LGHDT and YNNKEL (reference sequence). This CDR3 region has 15 residues. V was cut by 1 base and J by 3 bases, with 13 bases left in between. The CDR3 DNA is TGTGCCAGCAGCCAAGGTAGAGGACAGCTCTACGAGCAGTACTTC. Amino acids: CASSQGRGQLYEQYF.

This clone has a single count. V and J are TRBV19 and TRBJ2-3; no firm D call. From germline, CDR1 is LNHDA and CDR2 SQIVND (reference sequence). V lost 0 bases to trimming and J lost 1 base, with 8 bases between them. The CDR3 has 15 amino acids. The CDR3 nucleotides read TGTGCCAGTAGTATAGAAGGTGGGCGCACAGATACGCAGTATTTT. Translated, it gives CASSIEGGRTDTQYF.

This clone has a single count. V usage is TRBV7-2 and J usage is TRBJ1-2; D not resolved. This CDR3 region has 15 residues. Trimming left V 5 bases short and J 0 bases short, with 13 bases between. Per the germline V gene, CDR1 is SGHTA and CDR2 is FQGNSA. The CDR3 is CASSPREGANYGYTF. The CDR3 DNA follows: TGTGCCAGCAGCCCCCGTGAGGGAGCTAACTATGGCTACACCTTC.

There are a few counts of this clone. The V gene is TRBV2, the J gene TRBJ1-1, with 7 bases lining up with TRBD1. The CDR3 runs 14 residues. J was trimmed by 7 bases and V by 7 bases; bases with no gene match: 12. Looked up from germline, CDR1 is SNHLY and CDR2 is FYNNEI. The CDR3 spells CASIPPGQPIEAFF. DNA for the CDR3: TGTGCCAGCATTCCTCCGGGACAGCCTATTGAAGCTTTCTTT.

This chain connects TRBV7-8 to TRBJ1-2, with D possibly TRBD1 on 6 matching bases. CDR1 is SGHVS and CDR2 is FQNEAQ in the germline V gene. V was trimmed by 5 bases and J by 6 bases, leaving 16 bases between them. The CDR3 contains 14 residues. The chain's CDR3 is CASSPGGGGNGYTF. The CDR3 nucleotides are TGTGCCAGCAGCCCCGGAGGGGGGGGAAATGGCTACACCTTC.